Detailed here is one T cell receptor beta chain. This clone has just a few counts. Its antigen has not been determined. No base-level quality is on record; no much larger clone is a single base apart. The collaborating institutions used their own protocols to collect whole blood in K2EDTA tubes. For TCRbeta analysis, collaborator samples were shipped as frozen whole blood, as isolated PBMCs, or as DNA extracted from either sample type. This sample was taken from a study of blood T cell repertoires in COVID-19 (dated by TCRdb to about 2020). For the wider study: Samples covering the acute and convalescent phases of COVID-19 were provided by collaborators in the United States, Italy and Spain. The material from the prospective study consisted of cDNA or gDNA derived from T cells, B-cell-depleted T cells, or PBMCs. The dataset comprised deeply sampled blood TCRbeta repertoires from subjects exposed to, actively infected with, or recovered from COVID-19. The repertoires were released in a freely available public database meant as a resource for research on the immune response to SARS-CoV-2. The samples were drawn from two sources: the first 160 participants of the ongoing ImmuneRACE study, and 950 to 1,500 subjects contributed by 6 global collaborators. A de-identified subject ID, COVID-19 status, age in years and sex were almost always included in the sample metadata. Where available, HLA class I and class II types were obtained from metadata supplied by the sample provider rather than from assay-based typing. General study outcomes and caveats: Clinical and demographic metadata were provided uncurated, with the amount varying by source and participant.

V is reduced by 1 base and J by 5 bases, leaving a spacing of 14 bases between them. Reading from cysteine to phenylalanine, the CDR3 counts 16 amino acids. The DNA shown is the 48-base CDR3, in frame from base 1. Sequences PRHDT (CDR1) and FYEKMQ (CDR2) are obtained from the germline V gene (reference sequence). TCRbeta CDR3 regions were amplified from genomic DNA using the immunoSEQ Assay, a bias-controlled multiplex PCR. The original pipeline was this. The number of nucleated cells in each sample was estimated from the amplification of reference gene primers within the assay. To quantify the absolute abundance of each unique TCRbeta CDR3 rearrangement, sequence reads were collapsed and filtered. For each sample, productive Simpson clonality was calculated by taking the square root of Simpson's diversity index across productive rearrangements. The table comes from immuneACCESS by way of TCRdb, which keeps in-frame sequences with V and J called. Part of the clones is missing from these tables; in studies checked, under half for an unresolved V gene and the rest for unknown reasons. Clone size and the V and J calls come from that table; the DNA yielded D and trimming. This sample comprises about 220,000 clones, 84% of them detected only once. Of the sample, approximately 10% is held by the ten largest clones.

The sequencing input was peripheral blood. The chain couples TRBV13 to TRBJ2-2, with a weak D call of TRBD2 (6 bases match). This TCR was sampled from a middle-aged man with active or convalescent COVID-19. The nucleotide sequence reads TGTGCCAGCAGCTTAGAGGCCGGGGGTGAAACCGGGGAGCTGTTTTTT. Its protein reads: CASSLEAGGETGELFF.